This TCR beta chain is drawn from a study of post-analysis software for immune sequencing data. Study-wide context: Relapsing-remitting, secondary progressive and progressive-relapsing multiple sclerosis courses were included.

Unique molecular identifiers tagged the TCR beta cDNA libraries. Once roughly 0.85 to 11 million T cells were used, roughly 0.5 million cDNA molecules resulted. TCRdb re-called the PCR reads with MiXCR, one entry per CDR3 protein. The sample lists hundreds of thousands of distinct CDR3 sequences, 30% occurring once. This clonotype was detected only a few times. Its specificity is unknown. CDR3 length: 21 residues. Germline assignment: CDR1 MNHNS and CDR2 SASEGT. With 4 bases clipped from V and 0 bases from J, the junction kept 16 bases outside the gene matches. Points from the study as a whole: Those with multiple sclerosis, the patient group, showed significantly lower normalized Chao1 diversity than controls. Strong co-clustering by F measure was seen for same-batch samples. Patients showed TRBV5-6, TRBV5-1 and TRBV20-1 among roughly five TRBV segments more frequent than in controls.

V gene TRBV6-1 combines with J gene TRBJ2-1; 12 nucleotides align to TRBD1. The TCR sequence derives from a girl aged 10 to 17 with multiple sclerosis. Sequencing was performed on blood. CDR3 loop: CASSAFGTGQGALSSYNEQFF. CDR3 nucleotide sequence: TGTGCCAGCAGTGCCTTCGGAACGGGACAGGGGGCATTAAGCTCCTACAATGAGCAGTTCTTC.